The 31 T cell receptor beta chains below come from one sample, sequenced in a study of blood T cell repertoires in COVID-19. Clones were read by immunoSEQ multiplex PCR, and TCRdb kept only the in-frame ones, dropping some. The data show tens of thousands of clones, around 81% seen once. Sequencing was done on a sample of peripheral blood. All receptors come from a man at least 80 years old with COVID-19, enrolled during active disease.

The J gene is TRBJ1-1, the V gene TRBV18; no reliable D call. Germline CDR1 KGHSH, CDR2 LQKENI. Trimming pared 4 bases from V and 5 bases from J, leaving 14 bases between. The CDR3 has 14 amino acids. The CDR3 sequence: CASSLADPRTEAFF. The CDR3 nucleotides read TGTGCCAGCTCACTGGCAGATCCGCGGACTGAAGCTTTCTTT.

This clone was picked up a small number of times. This rearrangement joins TRBV4-3 to TRBJ2-2, with 14 bases matching TRBD2. The length of the CDR3 is 17 residues. The V segment lost 1 base and the J segment 6 bases; nucleotides outside the gene matches: 4. Per the germline V gene, CDR1 is LGHNA and CDR2 is YSLEER. DNA for the CDR3: TGCGCCAGCAGCCAAGGGACTAGCGGGAGGTCGGCCGGGGAGCTGTTTTTT. It yields the protein CASSQGTSGRSAGELFF.

This chain joins TRBV10-3 and TRBJ2-1, with 7 bases identical to TRBD1. V was clipped by 0 bases and J by 10 bases; unmatched bases: 6. In germline, CDR1 is ENHRY, CDR2 SYGVKD. This CDR3 region has 14 residues. CDR3 nucleotides: TGTGCCATCAGTGAGTCGACAGGGAGTAGGGAGCAGTTCTTC. This codes for CAISESTGSREQFF.

This clone was counted between two and nine times. The chain is built from TRBV5-6 and TRBJ1-6, with D unclear. Germline loops: CDR1 SGHDT, CDR2 YYEEEE. The CDR3 is made up of 14 amino acids. Trimming took off 1 base at V and 11 bases at J, with 13 bases between the two ends. CDR3 DNA: TGTGCCAGCAGCTTGACGATTGCGCGGGCACCCCTCCACTTT. Amino acids: CASSLTIARAPLHF.

The V and J genes are TRBV5-8 and TRBJ2-2; TRBD2 matches at 8 bases. The J segment lost 4 bases and the V segment lost 6 bases, leaving 8 bases of the junction unmatched. The CDR3 is made up of 15 amino acids. Germline V gene data show CDR1 as SGHTS and CDR2 as YDEGEE. This chain's CDR3 is CASTHSGGVTGELFF. Written as DNA, the CDR3 is TGTGCCAGCACCCACTCGGGGGGGGTCACCGGGGAGCTGTTTTTT.

Only one count was recorded for this clone. J is TRBJ1-1 and V is TRBV5-6, with TRBD1 matching over 7 bases. This CDR3 contains 15 residues. Germline CDR1 SGHDT, CDR2 YYEEEE. V lost 0 bases and J lost 1; bases outside the gene matches: 3. The CDR3 is CASSLETGTNTEAFF. The CDR3 bases are TGTGCCAGCAGCTTGGAGACAGGGACGAACACTGAAGCTTTCTTT.

This chain joins TRBV21-1 and TRBJ2-3; the table's D call, TRBD2, was not checked against the DNA. TRBV21-1 is tagged as a pseudogene. CDR3 size: 14 residues. The CDR3 DNA reads TGTGCCAGCAGCTCCCTAACGTCGGGGGATACGCAGTATTTT. This gives the protein CASSSLTSGDTQYF.

The chain employs TRBV3-1 (or the pseudogene TRBV3-2) and TRBJ2-3; 13 bases align to TRBD2. Looked up from germline, CDR1 is LGHDT and CDR2 is YNNKEL (reference sequence). V shed 3 bases, J shed 3 bases, and the junction held 12 bases outside the gene matches. The CDR3 runs to 19 residues. For the CDR3, the DNA is TGTGCCAGCAGCCAGGCGCCCCCGGGACTAGCGGGAAGGACAGATACGCAGTATTTT. Amino acid sequence: CASSQAPPGLAGRTDTQYF.

This clone has just one count. The chain carries TRBV5-6 and TRBJ2-7; 9 nucleotides match TRBD1. The V gene's germline CDR1 is SGHDT and CDR2 YYEEEE. V dropped 4 bases and J dropped 3; count of bases not matched to a gene: 8. CDR3 size: 15 residues. The CDR3 protein is CASSRGQGRGYEQYV. CDR3 in DNA: TGTGCCAGCAGCCGGGGACAGGGTAGAGGCTACGAGCAGTACGTC.

The genes are TRBV3-1 (or the pseudogene TRBV3-2) and TRBJ1-1, with D tentatively TRBD1 (6 bases). V lost 1 base and J 6 bases, leaving 12 bases between the germline ends. In germline, CDR1 is LGHDT, CDR2 YNNKEL (reference sequence). The CDR3 totals 14 residues. The CDR3 protein is CASSQGLQGAEAFF. The DNA for the CDR3 is TGTGCCAGCAGCCAAGGGTTACAGGGCGCTGAAGCTTTCTTT.

This clone was detected only a few times. The chain couples TRBV9 to TRBJ1-2; the D gene is possibly TRBD1 (6 bases). This CDR3 region has 15 residues. V lost 3 bases to trimming and J lost 3 bases, with 15 bases between them. Germline V CDR1 and CDR2: SGDLS, YYNGEE. CDR3 coding DNA: TGTGCCAGCAGCGGCTGGGGGGGGCGAGACTATGGCTACACCTTC. Residues: CASSGWGGRDYGYTF.

The chain carries TRBV6-5 and TRBJ1-1; a weak D match, TRBD1 (6 bases). With 4 bases removed from V and 2 bases from J, the gap between germline ends came to 14 bases. This CDR3 spans 15 amino acids. The germline V gene has CDR1 MNHEY and CDR2 SVGAGI. The CDR3 loop is CASSSRYRVNTEAFF. For the CDR3, the DNA is TGTGCCAGCAGTTCCCGCTACAGGGTTAACACTGAAGCTTTCTTT.

This chain connects TRBV4-2 to TRBJ1-2; TRBD1 matches 7 bases. V trimming: 0 bases; J trimming: 5 bases; junction bases outside the gene matches: 9. This CDR3 contains 16 residues. Germline CDR1 and CDR2: LGHNA and YNFKEQ. The CDR3 region has the DNA TGTGCCAGCAGCCAAGACACAGGACCAGGGGGGTATGGCTACACCTTC. Protein: CASSQDTGPGGYGYTF.

V is TRBV5-6 and J is TRBJ1-6; no firm D call. The CDR3 covers 12 residues. Germline V gene data show CDR1 as SGHDT and CDR2 as YYEEEE. V dropped 0 bases and J dropped 10 bases, with 5 bases sitting between them. The CDR3 DNA sequence: TGTGCCAGCAGCTTGGGGCAGTCACCCCTCCACTTT. It yields the protein CASSLGQSPLHF.

This clone was detected only once. The chain employs TRBV19 and TRBJ2-7, with 13 bases matching TRBD2. Trimming removed 7 bases from V and 3 bases from J; junction bases left unmatched: 9. CDR1 LNHDA and CDR2 SQIVND come from the germline V gene (reference sequence). The CDR3 is made up of 16 amino acids. CDR3 nucleotide sequence: TGTGCCAGTACCCCGACTAGCGGGGGGCCTGTCTACGAGCAGTACTTC. Its translation: CASTPTSGGPVYEQYF.

V is TRBV28 and J is TRBJ1-4; TRBD1 agrees at 10 bases. Germline V lookup: CDR1 MDHEN, CDR2 SYDVKM. The CDR3 length is 13 residues. V gave up 9 bases and J gave up 5 bases; unmatched junction bases: 3. Written as DNA, the CDR3 is TGTGCCAGTAGGGACAGGGGAAATGAAAAACTGTTTTTT. Its protein product is CASRDRGNEKLFF.

This clone has more than one count but fewer than ten. The chain links TRBV7-3 to TRBJ1-1; D not certain. V lost 4 bases, J lost 0 bases, and 6 bases lay in between. The CDR3 has 13 residues. Germline V gene sequence: CDR1 SGHTA, CDR2 FQGTGA. In DNA, the CDR3 is TGTGCCAGCAGCTCCGGGGTGAACACTGAAGCTTTCTTT. Amino acid sequence: CASSSGVNTEAFF.

This clone was seen once. CDR3 in amino acids: CASSLGSGRHNEQFF. CDR3 DNA sequence: TGTGCCAGCAGCTTAGGTAGCGGGAGGCATAATGAGCAGTTCTTC. The J gene is TRBJ2-1, the V gene TRBV7-9; 10 bases line up with TRBD2. V lost 1 base and J lost 7; bases outside the gene matches: 4. From germline, CDR1 is SEHNR and CDR2 FQNEAQ (reference sequence). This CDR3 comprises 15 residues.

The chain couples TRBV7-3 to TRBJ2-3; 7 bases agree with TRBD1. Germline values: CDR1 SGHTA, CDR2 FQGTGA. CDR3 length equals 14 residues. The ends lost 4 bases at V and 5 bases at J; junction bases unmatched: 6. DNA for the CDR3: TGTGCCAGCAGCTCCACAGGGGACGGAGATACGCAGTATTTT. Translation gives CASSSTGDGDTQYF.

This clone was observed a handful of times. The J gene is TRBJ2-2, the V gene TRBV5-1; TRBD2 matches at 12 bases. The CDR3 sequence is 13 residues long. Germline V CDR1 and CDR2: SGHRS, YFSETQ. Unmatched junction bases numbered 1, after V lost 7 bases and J lost 6 bases. The CDR3 DNA is TGCGCCAGCTCTAGCGGGAGGGCCGGGGAGCTGTTTTTT. Its protein is CASSSGRAGELFF.

The chain has TRBV12-3 or TRBV12-4 and TRBJ1-1; a possible D gene is TRBD1 (5 bases). Trimming shortened V by 6 bases and J by 1 base, and 9 bases separated the two germline ends. The CDR3 totals 13 residues. CDR3: CASRVDRNTEAFF. CDR3 bases: TGTGCCAGCAGGGTCGACAGGAACACTGAAGCTTTCTTT.

The genes are TRBV3-1 (or the pseudogene TRBV3-2) and TRBJ1-5; tentative D call: TRBD1 (6 bases). This CDR3 is 15 amino acids long. Germline loops: CDR1 LGHDT, CDR2 YNNKEL (reference sequence). Trimming pared 0 bases from V and 4 bases from J, leaving 10 bases between. The CDR3 region has the DNA TGTGCCAGCAGCCAAGAATCAGGGGTGAATCAGCCCCAGCATTTT. This translates into CASSQESGVNQPQHF.

This clone was detected a few times. The V and J genes are TRBV29-1 and TRBJ1-2; D not certain. Germline-derived CDR1 and CDR2 are SQVTM and ANQGSEA. V lost 3 bases and J 4 bases, leaving 9 bases between the germline ends. There are 12 residues in the CDR3. The CDR3, as DNA: TGCAGCGTTGATGGGGAGGGCTATGGCTACACCTTC. It yields the protein CSVDGEGYGYTF.

This rearrangement joins TRBV5-1 to TRBJ2-1; D not certain. Between the trimmed V and J ends, which lost 0 bases and 0 bases, there was a span of 10 bases. The length of the CDR3 is 16 residues. The germline V gene encodes CDR1 SGHRS and CDR2 YFSETQ. Here the CDR3 reads CASSLAQLVSYNEQFF. The CDR3 DNA reads TGCGCCAGCAGCTTGGCCCAACTGGTCTCCTACAATGAGCAGTTCTTC. Full variable domain (remainder filled in from reference TRBV5-1 and TRBJ2-1): KAGVTQTPRYLIKTRGQQVTLSCSPISGHRSVSWYQQTPGQGLQFLFEYFSETQRNKGNFPGRFSGRQFSNSRSEMNVSTLELGDSALYLCASSLAQLVSYNEQFFGPGTRLTVL.

The genes are TRBV7-9 and TRBJ1-1; D gene unclear. The germline V gene encodes CDR1 SEHNR and CDR2 FQNEAQ (reference sequence). V was trimmed by 3 bases and J by 3 bases, leaving 8 bases between them. This CDR3 has 13 amino acids. CDR3 in amino acids: CASSLEADTEAFF. Written as DNA, the CDR3 is TGTGCCAGCAGCTTGGAGGCTGACACTGAAGCTTTCTTT.

The rearrangement joins TRBV6-6 to TRBJ2-7; TRBD2 agrees at 8 bases. Germline-derived CDR1 and CDR2 are MNHNY and SVGAGI (reference sequence). The V segment lost 2 bases and the J segment 5 bases; nucleotides outside the gene matches: 8. The CDR3 has 15 amino acids. The CDR3 protein is CASSYVPGGDHEQYF. CDR3 DNA: TGTGCCAGCAGTTACGTCCCGGGGGGGGACCACGAGCAGTACTTC.

V gene TRBV14 combines with J gene TRBJ1-2; perhaps TRBD1 as D (6 bases). CDR1 and CDR2 (germline): SGHDN, FVKESK. CDR3 size: 15 residues. The V end lost 1 base, the J end lost 8 bases, and 17 bases lay between the germline ends. CDR3 loop: CASSQAMGAGEGYTF. In DNA form, the CDR3 reads TGTGCCAGCAGCCAAGCAATGGGGGCAGGAGAAGGCTACACCTTC. Combining the CDR3 with reference TRBV14 and TRBJ1-2 gives the whole variable domain EAGVTQFPSHSVIEKGQTVTLRCDPISGHDNLYWYRRVMGKEIKFLLHFVKESKQDESGMPNNRFLAERTGGTYSTLKVQPAELEDSGVYFCASSQAMGAGEGYTFGSGTRLTVV.

The chain is built from TRBV7-2 and TRBJ1-4; 8 bases line up with TRBD1. Unmatched junction bases numbered 3, after V lost 4 bases and J lost 5 bases. From germline, CDR1 is SGHTA and CDR2 FQGNSA. CDR3 length: 14 amino acids. The chain's CDR3 is CASSSQGGNEKLFF. CDR3 DNA: TGTGCCAGCAGCTCACAGGGGGGAAATGAAAAACTGTTTTTT.

About this clone: This same CDR3 is encoded by further DNA sequences in the sample. V usage is TRBV25-1 and J usage is TRBJ1-2; 9 bases fit TRBD1. Germline loops: CDR1 MGHDK, CDR2 SYGVNS. J was trimmed by 5 bases and V by 2 bases; bases with no gene match: 0. The CDR3 extends over 13 amino acids. CDR3 residues: CASSEGTGYGYTF. The CDR3 DNA reads TGTGCCAGCAGTGAAGGGACAGGGTATGGCTACACCTTC.

This clone has just a few counts. The J gene is TRBJ2-1, the V gene TRBV19; TRBD1 is a possible D gene (5 bases). The CDR3 loop spans 14 amino acids. In germline, CDR1 is LNHDA, CDR2 SQIVND (reference sequence). V was clipped by 6 bases and J by 6 bases, with 15 bases between them. CDR3 amino acids: CASSPLTGFNEQFF. In nucleotides, the CDR3 is TGTGCCAGTAGCCCCTTAACAGGATTCAATGAGCAGTTCTTC. Full variable domain (remainder filled in from reference TRBV19 and TRBJ2-1): DGGITQSPKYLFRKEGQNVTLSCEQNLNHDAMYWYRQDPGQGLRLIYYSQIVNDFQKGDIAEGYSVSREKKESFPLTVTSAQKNPTAFYLCASSPLTGFNEQFFGPGTRLTVL.

The chain joins TRBV28 to TRBJ1-3; D gene ambiguous. There are 13 residues in the CDR3. The germline V gene has CDR1 MDHEN and CDR2 SYDVKM. V was trimmed by 7 bases and J by 5 bases, leaving 12 bases between them. CDR3 in DNA: TGTGCCAGCATATCCAACAAAAGAAACACCATATATTTT. Amino acids: CASISNKRNTIYF.